The clone carrying this T cell receptor (beta chain) was observed a handful of times. The sample originates from a study of neurological immune-mediated disorders. There are 15 residues in the CDR3. Trimming removed 5 bases at V and 6 bases at J, with 20 bases between. Germline V gene sequence: CDR1 SEHNR, CDR2 FQNEAQ (reference sequence). TCRdb called the 5' RACE reads again in MiXCR, with one record for every CDR3 protein. The sample consists of some 57,000 distinct CDR3 sequences, around 4.8% of them appearing once. Source material: PBMCs. The chain joins TRBV7-9 to TRBJ2-7, with D possibly matching TRBD1 (6 bases). The clonotype comes from a woman between 45 and 65 years old with multiple sclerosis. CDR3 sequence reads: CASSLSLGQSGEQYF. In nucleotides, the CDR3 is TGTGCCAGCAGCCTTTCCCTGGGACAAAGCGGCGAGCAGTACTTC.